The table lists the clone carrying this T cell receptor (beta chain) with a count of one. TCRdb processed the RT-PCR reads anew with MiXCR; each CDR3 protein has one entry. This sample has over a thousand distinct CDR3 sequences, with 15% to 18% found just once. The data derive from a study of immune reconstitution after stem cell transplant in scleroderma. This sequence originates from a female donor with systemic sclerosis. Sampling was conducted before or after autologous hematopoietic stem cell transplantation (not recorded which).

Here the CDR3 DNA reads TGCGCCAGCAGTGAGGGGTCTAGCGGGGGGTACGAGCAGTACTTC. Amino acid sequence: CASSEGSSGGYEQYF. The chain employs TRBV10-2 and TRBJ2-7, with 11 bases lining up with TRBD2. J lost 4 bases, V lost 2 bases, and 4 bases had no gene match. Germline V lookup: CDR1 WSHSY, CDR2 SAAADI. This CDR3 has 15 amino acids.